The present entry profiles one T cell receptor beta chain with its context. Its antigen is not known. The entry originates in a study of blood T cells in healthy people across ages. Study-level results: CMV status of donors was not determined, possibly confounding expanded clonotype changes.

V gave up 5 bases and J gave up 8 bases; unmatched junction bases: 13. The CDR3 length is 16 residues. CDR1 is MNHEY and CDR2 is SMNVEV in the germline V gene (reference sequence). The use of a sample-barcoded 5' primer and a J-beta primer mix characterized a second PCR of about 6 to 12 cycles. TCRdb processed the 5' RACE reads anew with MiXCR; each CDR3 protein has one entry. This table holds 800,000 or so distinct CDR3 sequences, around 25% found once. Separately, the same data were catalogued under a study of T cells of mothers and their children. That investigation notes: The study recruited a few healthy Caucasian mothers and their six children as donors. Related and unrelated pairs show similar thymic shaping of TCR recombination output. Nobody spotted any persistent microchimeric T cell clones.

The rearrangement links TRBV27 to TRBJ1-4, with 8 bases lining up with TRBD1. The specimen was blood. The clonotype originates from a boy between 10 and 17 years old in good health. This chain's CDR3 is CASSPEQGGYYEKLFF. DNA for the CDR3: TGTGCCAGCAGTCCAGAACAGGGGGGATATTACGAAAAACTGTTTTTT.